These 5 T cell receptor beta chains were sequenced from one sample in a study of beta chain features in type 1 diabetes. Study outcomes and limitations: Among patients with Type 1 diabetes, TCRB CDR3s were moderately but significantly shorter in every one of the four CD4+ subsets.

Their recognized antigens are unknown. Expressed TCRB transcripts were sequenced after all isolated RNA was converted to cDNA. Clones were read by immunoSEQ multiplex PCR, and TCRdb kept only the in-frame ones, dropping some. Of about 180,000 clones in the sample, approximately 7.8% were seen once. Sequencing input: central memory CD4+ T cells from blood. Receptors were obtained from a woman aged 40 to 50 with type 1 diabetes.

The rearrangement uses TRBV18 and TRBJ1-5; D ambiguous. Trimming stripped 8 bases from V and 7 bases from J, with 18 bases between. Germline V CDR1 and CDR2: KGHSH, LQKENI. This CDR3 region has 14 residues. CDR3 in amino acids: CASTRAGGGQPQHF. The CDR3 region has the DNA TGTGCCAGCACACGAGCAGGCGGCGGGCAGCCCCAGCATTTT.

The table lists this clone with many counts. J is TRBJ1-5 and V is TRBV2; perhaps TRBD1 as D (6 bases). The CDR3 contains 15 residues. V gave up 6 bases and J gave up 2 bases, with 14 bases separating them. The germline V gene has CDR1 SNHLY and CDR2 FYNNEI. This CDR3 reads CASSEGGFGNQPQHF. The CDR3 DNA follows: TGTGCCAGCAGCGAGGGGGGGTTTGGCAATCAGCCCCAGCATTTT.

The genes are TRBV6-5 and TRBJ1-1; 11 nucleotides line up with TRBD1. Trimming at V came to 7 bases and at J to 3 bases, leaving 4 bases not matched to a gene. The CDR3 sequence is 14 residues long. Looked up from germline, CDR1 is MNHEY and CDR2 is SVGAGI. CDR3 loop: CASIRDRGYTEAFF. In nucleotides, the CDR3 is TGTGCCAGCATCAGGGACAGGGGGTACACTGAAGCTTTCTTT.

This clone has only a few counts. The rearrangement joins TRBV5-4 to TRBJ1-5; 8 bases align to TRBD1. V shed 4 bases, J shed 4 bases, and the junction held 4 bases outside the gene matches. Germline CDR1 and CDR2: SGHNT and YYREEE (reference sequence). The CDR3 extends over 14 amino acids. The CDR3 protein is CASSQGAGNQPQHF. DNA for the CDR3: TGTGCCAGCAGCCAGGGGGCGGGTAATCAGCCCCAGCATTTT.

This clone came up once. The chain uses TRBV6-5 and TRBJ1-5; no firm D call. This CDR3 spans 13 amino acids. CDR1 is MNHEY, CDR2 SVGAGI, per germline. Between the trimmed V and J ends, which lost 4 bases and 4 bases, there was a span of 8 bases. The CDR3 here is CASSLPENQPQHF. The CDR3 DNA reads as TGTGCCAGCAGTTTGCCTGAGAATCAGCCCCAGCATTTT.